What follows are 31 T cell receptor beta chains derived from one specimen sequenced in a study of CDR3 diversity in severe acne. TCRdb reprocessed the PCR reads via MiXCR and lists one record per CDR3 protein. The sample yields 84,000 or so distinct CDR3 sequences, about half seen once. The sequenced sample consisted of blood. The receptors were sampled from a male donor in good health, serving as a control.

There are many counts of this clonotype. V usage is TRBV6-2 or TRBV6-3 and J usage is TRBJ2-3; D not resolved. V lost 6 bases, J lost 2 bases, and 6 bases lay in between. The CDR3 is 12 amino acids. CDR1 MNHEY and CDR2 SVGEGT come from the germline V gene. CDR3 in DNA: TGTGCCAGCAGAACGTACACAGATACGCAGTATTTT. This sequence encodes CASRTYTDTQYF.

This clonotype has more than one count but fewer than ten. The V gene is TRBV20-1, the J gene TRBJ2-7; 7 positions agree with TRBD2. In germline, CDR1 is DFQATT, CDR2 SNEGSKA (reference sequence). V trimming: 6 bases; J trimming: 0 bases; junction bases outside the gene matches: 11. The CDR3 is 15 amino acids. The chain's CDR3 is CSATWDYRSSYEQYF. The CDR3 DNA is TGCAGTGCCACCTGGGACTACCGGAGCTCCTACGAGCAGTACTTC.

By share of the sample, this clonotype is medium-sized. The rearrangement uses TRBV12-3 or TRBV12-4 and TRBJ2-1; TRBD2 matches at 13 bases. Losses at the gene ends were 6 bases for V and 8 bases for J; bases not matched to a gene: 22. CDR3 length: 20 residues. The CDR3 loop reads CASSDVGGRRIGLAGDEQFF. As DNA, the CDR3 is TGTGCCAGCAGCGACGTGGGGGGGCGAAGGATCGGACTAGCGGGAGATGAGCAGTTCTTC.

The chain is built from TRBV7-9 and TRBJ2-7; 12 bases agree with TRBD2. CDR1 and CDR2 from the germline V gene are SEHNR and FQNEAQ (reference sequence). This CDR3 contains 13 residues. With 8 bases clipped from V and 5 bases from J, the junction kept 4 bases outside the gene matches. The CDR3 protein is CASGPSGGDEQYF. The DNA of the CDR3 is TGTGCCAGCGGACCTAGCGGGGGGGACGAGCAGTACTTC.

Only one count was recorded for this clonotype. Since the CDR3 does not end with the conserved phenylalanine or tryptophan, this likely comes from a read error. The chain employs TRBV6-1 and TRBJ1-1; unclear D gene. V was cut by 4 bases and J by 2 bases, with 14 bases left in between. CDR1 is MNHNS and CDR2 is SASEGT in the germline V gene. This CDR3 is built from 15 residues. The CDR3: CASSARTELNTEAFL. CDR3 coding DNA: TGTGCCAGCAGTGCCCGGACGGAACTAAACACTGAAGCTTTCCTT.

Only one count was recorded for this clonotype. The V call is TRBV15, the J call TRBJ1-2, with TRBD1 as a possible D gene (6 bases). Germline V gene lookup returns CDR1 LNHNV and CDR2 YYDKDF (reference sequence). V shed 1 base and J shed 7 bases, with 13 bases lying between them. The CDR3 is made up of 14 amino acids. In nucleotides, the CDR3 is TGTGCCACCAGCAGAGGGGGGGCAGAGTCTGGCTACACCTTC. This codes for CATSRGGAESGYTF.

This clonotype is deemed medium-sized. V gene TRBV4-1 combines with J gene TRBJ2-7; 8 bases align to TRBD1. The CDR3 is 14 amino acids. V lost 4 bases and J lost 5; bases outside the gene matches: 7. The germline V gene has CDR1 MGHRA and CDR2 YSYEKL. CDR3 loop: CASSRGQGKDEQYF. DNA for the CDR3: TGCGCCAGCAGCCGCGGACAGGGAAAGGACGAGCAGTACTTC.

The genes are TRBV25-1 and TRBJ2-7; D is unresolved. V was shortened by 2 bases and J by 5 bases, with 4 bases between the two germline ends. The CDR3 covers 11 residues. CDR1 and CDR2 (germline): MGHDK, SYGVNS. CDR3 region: CASSEPHEQYF. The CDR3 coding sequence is TGTGCCAGCAGTGAACCCCACGAGCAGTACTTC.

CDR3 DNA: TGTGCCAGCAGCAAACAGGACTACGAGCAGTACTTC. Its protein product is CASSKQDYEQYF. The rearrangement links TRBV7-4 to TRBJ2-7; maybe TRBD1 (5 bases). Looked up from germline, CDR1 is SGHVT and CDR2 is SQSDAQ. V was shortened by 5 bases and J by 3 bases, with 8 bases between the two germline ends. The CDR3 spans 12 residues.

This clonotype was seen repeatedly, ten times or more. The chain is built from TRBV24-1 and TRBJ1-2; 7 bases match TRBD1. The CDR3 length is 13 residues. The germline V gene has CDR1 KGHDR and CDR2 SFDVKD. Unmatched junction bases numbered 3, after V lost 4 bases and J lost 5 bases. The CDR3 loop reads CATSEQGRYGYTF. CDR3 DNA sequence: TGTGCCACCAGTGAACAGGGGAGATATGGCTACACCTTC.

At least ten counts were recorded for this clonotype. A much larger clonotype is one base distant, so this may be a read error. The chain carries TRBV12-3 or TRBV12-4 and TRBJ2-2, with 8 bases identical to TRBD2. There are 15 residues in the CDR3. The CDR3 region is CASIFSGRSAGELLF. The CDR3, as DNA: TGTGCCAGCATCTTCAGCGGGAGAAGCGCCGGGGAGCTGCTTTTT.

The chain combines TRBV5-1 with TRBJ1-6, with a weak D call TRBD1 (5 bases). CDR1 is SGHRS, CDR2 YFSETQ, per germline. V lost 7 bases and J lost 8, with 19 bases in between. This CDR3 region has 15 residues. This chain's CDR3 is CASGPRLGGDSPLHF. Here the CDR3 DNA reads TGCGCCAGCGGCCCCCGTCTGGGAGGGGATTCACCCCTCCACTTT.

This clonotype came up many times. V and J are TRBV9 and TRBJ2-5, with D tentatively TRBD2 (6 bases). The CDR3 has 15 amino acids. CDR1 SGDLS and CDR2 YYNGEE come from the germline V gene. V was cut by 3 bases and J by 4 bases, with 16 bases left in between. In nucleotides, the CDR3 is TGTGCCAGCAGCGCCGGGACTCCGGTGGGAGAGACCCAGTACTTC. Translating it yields CASSAGTPVGETQYF.

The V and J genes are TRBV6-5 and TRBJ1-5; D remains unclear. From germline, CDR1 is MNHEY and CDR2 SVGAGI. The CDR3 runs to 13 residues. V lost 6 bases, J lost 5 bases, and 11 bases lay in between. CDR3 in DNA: TGTGCCAGCAGACCACATGCAGATCAGCCCCAGCATTTT. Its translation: CASRPHADQPQHF.

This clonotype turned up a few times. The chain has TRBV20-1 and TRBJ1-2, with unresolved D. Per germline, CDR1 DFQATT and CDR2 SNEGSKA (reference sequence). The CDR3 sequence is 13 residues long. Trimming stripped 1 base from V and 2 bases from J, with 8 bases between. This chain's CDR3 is CSARAAENYGYTF. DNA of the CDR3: TGCAGTGCTAGAGCTGCGGAGAACTATGGCTACACCTTC.

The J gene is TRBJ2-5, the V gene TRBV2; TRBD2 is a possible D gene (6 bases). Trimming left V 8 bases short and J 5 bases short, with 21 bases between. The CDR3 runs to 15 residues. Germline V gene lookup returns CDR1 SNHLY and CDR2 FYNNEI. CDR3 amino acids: CASQLGGVATETQYF. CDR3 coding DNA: TGTGCCAGCCAATTGGGGGGTGTAGCGACGGAGACCCAGTACTTC.

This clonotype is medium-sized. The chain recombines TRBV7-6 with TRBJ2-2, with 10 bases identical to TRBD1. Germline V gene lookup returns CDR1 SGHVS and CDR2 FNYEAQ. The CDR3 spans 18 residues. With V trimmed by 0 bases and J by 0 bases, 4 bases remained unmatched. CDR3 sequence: CASSLAWGTGANTGELFF. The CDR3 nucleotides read TGTGCCAGCAGCTTAGCGTGGGGGACAGGGGCGAACACCGGGGAGCTGTTTTTT.

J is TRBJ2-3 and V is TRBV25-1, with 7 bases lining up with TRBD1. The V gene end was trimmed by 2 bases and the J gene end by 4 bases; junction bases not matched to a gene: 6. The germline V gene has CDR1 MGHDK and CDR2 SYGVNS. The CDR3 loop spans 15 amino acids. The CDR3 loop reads CASSEDRQGPDTQYF. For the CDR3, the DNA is TGTGCCAGCAGTGAAGACCGACAGGGCCCAGATACGCAGTATTTT.

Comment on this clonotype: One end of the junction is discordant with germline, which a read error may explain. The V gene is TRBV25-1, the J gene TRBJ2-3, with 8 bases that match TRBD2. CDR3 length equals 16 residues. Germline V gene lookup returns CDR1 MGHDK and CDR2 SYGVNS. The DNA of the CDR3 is TGTGCCAGCAGCGAGCCGAGGGGGGCGGGAGGAGATACGCGGTATTTT. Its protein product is CASSEPRGAGGDTRYF.

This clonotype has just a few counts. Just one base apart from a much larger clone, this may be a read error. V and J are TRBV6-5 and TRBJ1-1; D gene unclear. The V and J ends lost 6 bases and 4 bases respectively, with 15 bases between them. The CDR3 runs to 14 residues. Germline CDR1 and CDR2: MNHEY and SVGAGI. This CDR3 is CASSPQQMSTEAFF. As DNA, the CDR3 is TGTGCCAGCAGCCCCCAACAGATGAGCACTGAAGCTTTCTTT.

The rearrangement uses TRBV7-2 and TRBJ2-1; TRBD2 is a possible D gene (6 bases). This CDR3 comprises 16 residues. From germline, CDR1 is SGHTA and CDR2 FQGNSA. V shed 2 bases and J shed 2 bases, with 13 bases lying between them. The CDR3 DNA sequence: TGTGCCAGCAGCTTATACGGGGGATCTACCTACAATGAGCAGTTCTTC. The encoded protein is CASSLYGGSTYNEQFF.

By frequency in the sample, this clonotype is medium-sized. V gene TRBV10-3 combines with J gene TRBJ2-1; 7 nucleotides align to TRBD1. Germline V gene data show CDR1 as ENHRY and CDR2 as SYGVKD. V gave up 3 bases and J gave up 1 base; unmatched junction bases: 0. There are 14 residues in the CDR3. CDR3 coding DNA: TGTGCCATCAGTGAACAGGGGTCCTACAATGAGCAGTTCTTC. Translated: CAISEQGSYNEQFF.

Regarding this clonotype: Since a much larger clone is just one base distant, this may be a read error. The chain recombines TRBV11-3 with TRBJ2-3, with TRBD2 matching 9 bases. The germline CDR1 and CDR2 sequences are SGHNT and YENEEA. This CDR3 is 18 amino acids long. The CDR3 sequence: CASSLDLGLAGNTDAQYF. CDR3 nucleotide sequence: TGTGCCAGCAGCTTAGATCTGGGGCTAGCGGGGAATACAGATGCGCAGTATTTT. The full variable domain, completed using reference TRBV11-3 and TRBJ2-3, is EAGVVQSPRYKIIEKKQPVAFWCNPISGHNTLYWYLQNLGQGPELLIRYENEEAVDDSQLPKDRFSAERLKGVDSTLKIQPAELGDSAVYLCASSLDLGLAGNTDAQYFGPGTRLTVL.

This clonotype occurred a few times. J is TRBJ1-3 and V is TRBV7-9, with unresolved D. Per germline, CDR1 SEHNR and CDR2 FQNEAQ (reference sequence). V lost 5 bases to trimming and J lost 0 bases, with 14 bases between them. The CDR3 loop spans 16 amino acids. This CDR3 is CASSTEQSYSGNTIYF. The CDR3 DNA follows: TGTGCCAGCAGCACAGAGCAGTCGTACTCTGGAAACACCATATATTTT. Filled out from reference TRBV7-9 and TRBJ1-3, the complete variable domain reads DTGVSQNPRHKITKRGQNVTFRCDPISEHNRLYWYRQTLGQGPEFLTYFQNEAQLEKSRLLSDRFSAERPKGSFSTLEIQRTEQGDSAMYLCASSTEQSYSGNTIYFGEGSWLTVV.

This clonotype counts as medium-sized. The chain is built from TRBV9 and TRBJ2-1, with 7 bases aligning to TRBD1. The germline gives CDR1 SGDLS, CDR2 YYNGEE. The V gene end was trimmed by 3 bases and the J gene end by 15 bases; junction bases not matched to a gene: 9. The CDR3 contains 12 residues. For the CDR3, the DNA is TGTGCCAGCAGCGAGACAGGGATGGAAGTGTTCTTC. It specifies CASSETGMEVFF.

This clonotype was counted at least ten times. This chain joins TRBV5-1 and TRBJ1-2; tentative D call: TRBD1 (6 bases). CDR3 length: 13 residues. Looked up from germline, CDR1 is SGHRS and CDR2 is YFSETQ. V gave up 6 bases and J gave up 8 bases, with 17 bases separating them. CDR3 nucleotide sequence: TGCGCCAGCACCCCGGGGGGCCTTGGGGGCTACACCTTC. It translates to CASTPGGLGGYTF.

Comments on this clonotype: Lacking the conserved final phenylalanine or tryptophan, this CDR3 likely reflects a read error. The CDR3 DNA reads as TGTGCCAGCGCTCCGACAGGGGGAGCGAGTCAGCCCCAGCATTCT. This encodes CASAPTGGASQPQHS. The chain links TRBV25-1 to TRBJ1-5; TRBD1 matches at 9 bases. The V and J ends lost 8 bases and 6 bases, in that order; junction bases with no gene match: 11. The germline V gene encodes CDR1 MGHDK and CDR2 SYGVNS. The CDR3 has 15 amino acids.

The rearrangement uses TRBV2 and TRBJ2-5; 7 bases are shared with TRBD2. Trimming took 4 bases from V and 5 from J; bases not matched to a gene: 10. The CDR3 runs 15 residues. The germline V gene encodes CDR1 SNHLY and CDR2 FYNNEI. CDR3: CASSGGGGGGETQYF. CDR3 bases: TGTGCCAGCAGTGGGGGGGGGGGGGGGGGGGAGACCCAGTACTTC.

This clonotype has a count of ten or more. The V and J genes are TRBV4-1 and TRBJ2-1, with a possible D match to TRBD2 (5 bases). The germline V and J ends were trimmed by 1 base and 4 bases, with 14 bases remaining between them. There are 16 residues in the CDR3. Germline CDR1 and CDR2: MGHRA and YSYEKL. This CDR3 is CASSQGIAPIYNEQFF. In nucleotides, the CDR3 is TGCGCCAGCAGCCAAGGAATAGCGCCCATTTACAATGAGCAGTTCTTC.

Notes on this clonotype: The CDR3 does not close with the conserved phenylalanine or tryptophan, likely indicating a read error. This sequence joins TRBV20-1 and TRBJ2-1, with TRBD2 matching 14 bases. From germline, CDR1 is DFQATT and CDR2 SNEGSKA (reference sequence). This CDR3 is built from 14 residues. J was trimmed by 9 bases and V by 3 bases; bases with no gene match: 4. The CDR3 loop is CSASETSGRGEQFL. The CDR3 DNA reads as TGCAGTGCTAGCGAGACTAGCGGGAGGGGTGAGCAGTTCCTC.

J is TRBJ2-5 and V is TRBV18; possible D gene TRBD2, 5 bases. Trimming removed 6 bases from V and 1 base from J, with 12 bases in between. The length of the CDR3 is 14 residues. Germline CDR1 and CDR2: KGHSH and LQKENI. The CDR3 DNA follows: TGTGCCAGCTCCGGACTCGAACTCCAAGAGACCCAGTACTTC. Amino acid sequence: CASSGLELQETQYF.